This T cell receptor beta chain was documented in a study of CXCR3-negative and CXCR3-positive naive CD8 T cells. The naive CD8+ gate required CD45RO-CCR7+CD27+CD95- phenotype. The study, taken as a whole, reports: The study found more hydrophobic TRB CDR3s in CXCR3-positive naive cells than in CXCR3-negative naive cells.

UMI-labeled 5' RACE yielded the TRB cDNA libraries. TCRdb reprocessed the 5' RACE reads and reports one entry per CDR3 protein, with no DNA. The table gives 80,000 to 100,000 distinct CDR3 sequences; the top ten clones make up around 0.82% of it. With regard to this clonotype: Its antigen is not identified.

The TCR sequence derives from a human donor in good health. Some clones in this sample may be carry-over from other donors' samples. The sample was naive CXCR3+ CD8+ T cells from blood. As to subset: CD45RO-CCR7+CD27+CD95- naive CD8+ T cells expressing CXCR3 (TNR3+).

Here the CDR3 reads CSVEVGASAQYF. This chain uses TRBV29-1 with TRBJ2-3; the TCRdb call, TRBD2, lacks DNA for checking. Looked up from germline, CDR1 is SQVTM and CDR2 is ANQGSEA. CDR3 length: 12 amino acids.